Sequencing of this TCR beta chain was carried out in a study of T-cell reconstitution after alpha-beta-depleted transplantation in children (dated by TCRdb to the mid-2010s). About the full investigation: The study quantitatively tracked T-cell immune reconstitution after TCRalphabeta/CD19-depleted allogeneic hematopoietic cell transplantation in children using TCR repertoire profiling.

CDR1 and CDR2, per the germline V gene, are SGHVS and FNYEAQ. V is clipped by 2 bases and J by 4 bases, and the sequence between their germline boundaries is 14 bases long. The CDR3, from cysteine to phenylalanine, totals 16 residues. This entry keeps only the CDR3 DNA: 48 bases, framed from base 1. This clonotype is described as medium-sized (0.01 to 0.1%). Its antigen remains unidentified. No quality values exist for individual bases; no much larger clone is one base distant. What this sample's treatment or condition label stands for: allogeneic hematopoietic cell transplantation with graft depleted of TCRalphabeta T cells and CD19 B cells. The children who served as transplant recipients had been given grafts of TCRalphabeta/CD19-depleted allogeneic hematopoietic cells. Receptor libraries were prepared by PCR. Sequenced on an Illumina HiSeq 2500. TCR library preparation used molecular barcoding, with unique molecular identifiers applied to normalize quantification of the TCRbeta repertoire. The public reads were reprocessed in TCRdb via fastp at Q25 and MiXCR, keeping in-frame beta chains. Rows with one shared CDR3 protein collapse into an entry with the most common genes and DNA. The table for this sample lists hundreds of thousands of distinct CDR3 sequences; about 24% of them were counted only once. The ten most abundant clones make up about 5% of the sample.

General conclusions and limits of the study: The apparently early recovery of alphabetaT-cell counts about two months after transplant reportedly depended on only several hundred rapidly expanded clones that came from non-depleted graft cells. Over subsequent months, a decline in hyperexpanded clone frequencies was noted, and after one year, T-cell counts and TCRbeta diversity were mostly ascribed to newly produced T cells. In some patients, the high TCRbeta diversity seen at day 60 was put down to recipient T cells and intrathymic progenitors that had survived conditioning.

The receptor comes from a female patient aged 2-15 years who had a stem cell transplant for congenital amegakaryocytic thrombocytopenia, so the T cells may come from the graft donor. The chain uses TRBV7-6 and TRBJ2-2, with TRBD2 perhaps the D gene, on 6 matching bases. This specimen consisted of PBMCs, mostly from graft donor cells, obtained 360 days after TCRalphabeta/CD19-depleted stem cell transplant. Read as DNA, the sequence is TGTGCCAGCAGCTTAACGTCGGGAGTGAGCACCGGGGAGCTGTTTTTT. Its protein product is CASSLTSGVSTGELFF.